The sequence of this T cell receptor (beta chain) was determined in a study of T-cell reconstitution after alpha-beta-depleted transplantation in children. Germline loops: CDR1 LGHNA, CDR2 YNFKEQ. This CDR3 is built from 14 residues. On this clonotype itself: The antigen remains unidentified. At one boundary the junction diverges from the germline segment, which might be a read error.

As it was prepared, the TCRbeta library received unique molecular identifiers. MiXCR, applied by TCRdb to the PCR reads, yields one record per CDR3 protein. The repertoire holds about 830,000 distinct CDR3 sequences, with roughly 15% as singletons. Study results and caveats: After transplant, high TCRbeta diversity at day 60 in some patients arose from surviving recipient T cells and thymic progenitors. Among T cells one year after transplant, newly produced cells accounted for most counts and diversity.

The chain uses TRBV4-2 and TRBJ1-6; no clear D gene. Sequences were derived from PBMCs, mostly from graft donor cells, sampled 360 days after TCRalphabeta/CD19-depleted stem cell transplant. This sequence originates from a male patient under 18 who had a stem cell transplant for acute lymphoblastic leukemia, so the T cells may come from the graft donor. CDR3 nucleotides: TGTGTCAGCAGCCAAAAACCCTATAATTCACCCCTCCACTTT. Residues: CVSSQKPYNSPLHF.